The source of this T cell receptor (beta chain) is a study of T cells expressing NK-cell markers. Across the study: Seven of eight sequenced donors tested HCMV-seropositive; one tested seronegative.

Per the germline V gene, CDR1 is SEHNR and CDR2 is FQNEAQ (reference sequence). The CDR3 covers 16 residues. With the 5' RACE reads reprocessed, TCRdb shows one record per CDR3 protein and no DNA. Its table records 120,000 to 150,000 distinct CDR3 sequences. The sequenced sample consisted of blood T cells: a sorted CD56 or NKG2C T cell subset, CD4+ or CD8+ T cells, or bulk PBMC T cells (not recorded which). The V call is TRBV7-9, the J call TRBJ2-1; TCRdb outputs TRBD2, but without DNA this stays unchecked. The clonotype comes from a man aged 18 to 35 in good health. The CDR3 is CASSLPGLAGFNEQFF.